This TCR beta chain appears in the sequencing data of a study of T cells in Graves' hyperthyroidism and ophthalmopathy. This clonotype was seen more than once but under ten times. Its cognate antigen is unknown. V lost 3 bases, J lost 6 bases, and 4 bases stayed unmatched. The CDR3 runs 13 residues. The germline V gene encodes CDR1 MDHEN and CDR2 SYDVKM. Study results and limitations: Most thyroid-expanded clonotypes above 0.001 were also found in blood.

Amplification of TCR beta CDR3 regions used RNA as the template. First-round RT-PCR targeting the TCR CDR3 was performed with the HTBI primer set. Each CDR3 protein gets one entry after TCRdb re-called the multiplex PCR reads with MiXCR. The repertoire holds approximately 510,000 distinct CDR3 sequences, over 45% seen once, with approximately 44% in the top ten. The TCR sequence derives from an adult woman with Graves' disease, either hyperthyroidism or ophthalmopathy (not recorded which). The sequenced material came from peripheral blood or thyroid tissue (not recorded which). V and J are TRBV28 and TRBJ1-2, with TRBD1 matching 7 bases. CDR3 in amino acids: CASSLLDRNGYTF. As DNA, the CDR3 is TGTGCCAGCAGTTTGCTGGACAGGAATGGCTACACCTTC.